Sequencing of this TCR beta chain was carried out in a study of early T cells in non-severe SARS-CoV-2 infection. The library protocol tagged individual cDNA molecules with unique molecular identifiers. MiXCR was run by TCRdb on the 5' RACE reads, yielding one entry per CDR3 protein. This sample has 25,000 to 35,000 distinct CDR3 sequences, with under 7.5% found just once. The CDR3 sequence is 15 residues long. Germline CDR1 is KGHSH and CDR2 is LQKENI. The V and J ends lost 1 base and 1 base respectively, with 11 bases between them. Sequencing used whole blood. The TCR comes from an adult who was a healthcare worker with PCR-confirmed SARS-CoV-2 infection or an uninfected control (not recorded which). The chain employs TRBV18 and TRBJ2-7; unclear D gene. This CDR3 is CASSPRWGMSYEQYF. CDR3 coding DNA: TGTGCCAGCTCACCACGCTGGGGAATGTCCTACGAGCAGTACTTC.